The present TCR beta chain was sequenced within a study of blood T cell repertoires in COVID-19. Study context: COVID-19 samples from acute and convalescent phases originated in the United States, Italy and Spain.

As handled by the study authors: From reference gene primer amplification, estimates of nucleated cell counts were derived. This table comes from immunoSEQ multiplex PCR, and its TCRdb copy is limited to in-frame clones, with some not included. The V and J calls and clone size come from that table; D and trimming were worked out from the DNA. The table records 25,000 to 30,000 clones, approximately 76% of them present only once. The clonotype comes from a man in his 70s with acute or convalescent COVID-19. The sequenced material came from peripheral blood.

The CDR3 sequence is CASSQANLGTDTQYF. CDR3 bases: TGCGCCAGCAGCCAAGCAAACTTAGGCACAGATACGCAGTATTTT. V and J are TRBV4-1 and TRBJ2-3; no definite D call. The CDR3 has 15 amino acids. Trimming took 1 base from V and 1 from J, leaving 9 bases between them. CDR1 and CDR2 (germline): MGHRA, YSYEKL.